The present T cell receptor beta chain was sequenced within a study of cytomegalovirus exposure and HLA in healthy donors. Primers for the PCR totalled 60 Vbeta and 13 Jbeta. Generated by immunoSEQ multiplex PCR, the TCRdb table keeps only in-frame clones and is missing some. The table lists about 140,000 clones, roughly 80% of them singletons. Study-level points and caveats: Rare sequences made up most TCRs, while some public TCRs were found in many donors. The sole available immune exposure information was CMV serostatus.

Points on this clone: Its antigen remains unknown.

Trimming at V came to 2 bases and at J to 6 bases, leaving 1 base not matched to a gene. From germline, CDR1 is SGHVS and CDR2 FQNEAQ. The CDR3 consists of 14 residues. The sequence came from a male donor in good health and CMV-seronegative. The V gene is TRBV7-8, the J gene TRBJ2-2, with TRBD1 matching over 9 bases. The sample taken for sequencing was PBMCs. The CDR3 loop reads CASSLRQGAGELFF. The CDR3 DNA follows: TGTGCCAGCAGCTTACGACAGGGGGCCGGGGAGCTGTTTTTT.